Listed below are T cell receptor beta chains from one sample, sequenced in a study of shared clonotypes between healthy human individuals. TCRdb keeps only in-frame clones here, not all; method: immunoSEQ multiplex PCR. The sample includes about 1,800,000 clones, approximately 94% of them seen just once. The sample was naive CD8+ T cells sorted from blood. The receptors were sampled from a young man in good health. Both conserved end residues are part of each CDR3. A D gene is named only where the DNA matches it firmly. For some rows the clone size is stated as once, few or many, or as a class when expanded; others skip it.

TRBV5-6	TRBD1	NA	TRBJ2-7	TGTGCCAGTACAGGACAGGAGAGCTCCTACGAGCAGTACTTC	CASTGQESSYEQYF
TRBV9	NA	NA	TRBJ2-1	TGTGCCAGCAGCTCTCCGGGTGCCTCCTACAATGAGCAGTTCTTC	CASSSPGASYNEQFF
TRBV9	TRBD1	NA	TRBJ1-6	TGTGCCAGCAGCTCGGGGGACAGTCAGAATTCACCCCTCCACTTT	CASSSGDSQNSPLHF
TRBV19	NA	NA	TRBJ1-1	TGTGCCAGTTTAAAAGGAGGGGCTCCGAACACTGAAGCTTTCTTT	CASLKGGAPNTEAFF
TRBV5-1	NA	NA	TRBJ1-4	TGCGCCAGCAGCTTGCAAGGACAAAGTGAAAAACTGTTTTTT	CASSLQGQSEKLFF
TRBV29-1	NA	NA	TRBJ2-1	TGCAGCGTTGAAGGTCTCGACCGCGCGAGCTCCTACAATGAGCAGTTCTTC	CSVEGLDRASSYNEQFF
TRBV7-9	NA	NA	TRBJ1-5	TGTGCCAGCAGCCGGGGGACGGGACCTTTAGACAATCAGCCCCAGCATTTT	CASSRGTGPLDNQPQHF
TRBV15	NA	NA	TRBJ2-7	TGTGCCACCAGTGAGGGACACAACTACGAGCAGTACTTC	CATSEGHNYEQYF
TRBV6-5	NA	NA	TRBJ2-2	TGTGCCAGCAGACTAGGGACCGGGGAGCTGTTTTTT	CASRLGTGELFF
TRBV28	TRBD2	NA	TRBJ2-7	TGTGCCAGCAGTCTTATCGGGGGGGCCTCCGAGCAGTACTTC	CASSLIGGASEQYF
TRBV7-2	NA	NA	TRBJ2-7	TGTGCCAGCAGCTTCACCTCCTACGAGCAGTACTTC	CASSFTSYEQYF
TRBV6-5	NA	once	TRBJ2-3	TGTGCCAGCAGTTACCCCGACACAGATACGCAGTATTTT	CASSYPDTDTQYF
TRBV7-7	TRBD2	NA	TRBJ2-7	TGTGCTAGCAGCTCCGGGGAGGGAGCCGAGCAGTACTTC	CASSSGEGAEQYF
TRBV27	TRBD1	NA	TRBJ2-7	TGTGCCAGCAGTTTACTTTTGGGACAGGGTGCCTACGAGCAGTACTTC	CASSLLLGQGAYEQYF
TRBV7-8	NA	NA	TRBJ2-3	TGTGCCAGCAGCTTATTGGCAGGGACAGATACGCAGTATTTT	CASSLLAGTDTQYF
TRBV27	NA	NA	TRBJ2-3	TGTGCCAGCAGTCCCTTTACGGGGAGCACAGATACGCAGTATTTT	CASSPFTGSTDTQYF
TRBV13	NA	NA	TRBJ1-3	TGTGCCAGCAGCTTCGAGGCAGCGGGCTCTGGAAACACCATATATTTT	CASSFEAAGSGNTIYF
TRBV5-1	NA	NA	TRBJ2-7	TGCGCCAGCAGCTTGGGGCCTGGCTACGAGCAGTACTTC	CASSLGPGYEQYF
TRBV19	TRBD1	NA	TRBJ1-5	TGTGCCAGTAGTATGAAAAGGACAGGCTTCTGGAATCAGCCCCAGCATTTT	CASSMKRTGFWNQPQHF
TRBV7-2	TRBD1	NA	TRBJ2-6	TGTGCCAGCAGCCAAGGACAGGACGGGGCCGGGGCCAACGTCCTGACTTTC	CASSQGQDGAGANVLTF
TRBV7-9	NA	NA	TRBJ1-1	TGTGCCAGCAGCGACACGGGAAACACTGAAGCTTTCTTT	CASSDTGNTEAFF
TRBV6-6	TRBD1	few	TRBJ1-5	TGTGCCAGCAGACCGGGACAGCCCTACATTCAGCCCCAGCATTTT	CASRPGQPYIQPQHF
TRBV21-1	NA	NA	TRBJ1-2	TGTGCCAGCAGCAAAGCGCTTTTCGTCTGGGGCTACACCTTC	CASSKALFVWGYTF
TRBV7-9	TRBD1	NA	TRBJ2-5	TGTGCCAGCAGCGCGATTACAGGGGGTGGTCGGGAGACCCAGTACTTC	CASSAITGGGRETQYF
TRBV29-1	NA	NA	TRBJ2-1	TGCAGCGTTGAAGATACGCCAGGGGCCTCCTACAATGAGCAGTTCTTC	CSVEDTPGASYNEQFF
TRBV9	NA	NA	TRBJ2-1	TGTGCCAGCAGCCCTAAGGGGTGGAATGAGCAGTTCTTC	CASSPKGWNEQFF
TRBV19	TRBD1	NA	TRBJ2-7	TGTGCCAGTAGTCCAACCAAACTGGGCAGGGGGTCCTACGAGCAGTACTTC	CASSPTKLGRGSYEQYF
TRBV27	NA	NA	TRBJ2-2	TGTGCCAGCAGTCCACCCAGAGGGGCAAACACCGGGGAGCTGTTTTTT	CASSPPRGANTGELFF
TRBV9	TRBD2	NA	TRBJ2-7	TGTGCCAGCAGCGGGAGGACAGGTTGGCGGGAGGGCGGTATCTACGAGCAGTACTTC	CASSGRTGWREGGIYEQYF
TRBV6-1	TRBD1	NA	TRBJ1-1	TGTGCGTCGGGGGGACAGGGGAACACTGAAGCTTTCTTT	CASGGQGNTEAFF
TRBV5-1	TRBD1	NA	TRBJ2-5	TGCGCCAGCAGCGGGGACAGTGGGCAGACCCAGTACTTC	CASSGDSGQTQYF
TRBV6-6	TRBD2	once	TRBJ2-5	TGTGCCAGCAGACTCAACCCGGGACTAGCAGGGACCCAGTACTTC	CASRLNPGLAGTQYF
TRBV11-2	NA	NA	TRBJ2-7	TGTGCCAGCAGCCTACAGGGTTCATCCTACGAGCAGTACTTC	CASSLQGSSYEQYF
TRBV27	NA	once	TRBJ2-7	TGTGCCAGCAGATCCCACTTATACGAGCAGTACTTC	CASRSHLYEQYF
TRBV19	TRBD2	NA	TRBJ2-1	TGTGCCAGTAGTGCAGGACTAGCGGGAGGGCCGGGGCAGTTCTTC	CASSAGLAGGPGQFF
TRBV4-1	NA	NA	TRBJ1-1	TGCGCCAGCAGCCCCGGGCCAGGGCTGGCCACTGAAGCTTTCTTT	CASSPGPGLATEAFF
TRBV7-8	NA	NA	TRBJ2-2	TGTGCCAGCAGCTTACTGGGGGGCGCGGTCACCGGGGAGCTGTTTTTT	CASSLLGGAVTGELFF
TRBV29-1	NA	few	TRBJ1-2	TGCAGCGTTGAAGAAGTGGGGGGCCTCGTTGAATATGGCTACACCTTC	CSVEEVGGLVEYGYTF
TRBV5-6	NA	NA	TRBJ2-7	TGTGCCAGCAGCTTAGGCGGTGGCAAAAGGTACGAGCAGTACTTC	CASSLGGGKRYEQYF
TRBV27	NA	NA	TRBJ2-7	TGTGCCAGCAGTCCAAGGGGATTCAGCGACTACGAGCAGTACTTC	CASSPRGFSDYEQYF
TRBV11-2	NA	NA	TRBJ1-6	TGTGCCAGCAGCTTAGATGGTGGGGGCAGGGTTCGTTCACCCCTCCACTTT	CASSLDGGGRVRSPLHF
TRBV15	NA	NA	TRBJ1-5	TGTGCCACCAGCAGAGGGTCCGGGGCTGGTCAGCCCCAGCATTTT	CATSRGSGAGQPQHF
TRBV5-1	TRBD1	NA	TRBJ2-1	TGCGCCAGCAGCCCGGACAGGGTAGATGAGCAGTTCTTC	CASSPDRVDEQFF
TRBV15	NA	NA	TRBJ2-7	TGTGCCACCAGAGACCCCCTTGATCCATACGAGCAGTACTTC	CATRDPLDPYEQYF
TRBV2	NA	NA	TRBJ2-3	TGTGCCAGCAGTGAATTTGTGGGGGGGCGAACAGATACGCAGTATTTT	CASSEFVGGRTDTQYF
TRBV25-1	NA	NA	TRBJ1-6	TGTGCCAGCAGTGAAGCGAGGGACGTCCTAAATTCACCCCTCCACTTT	CASSEARDVLNSPLHF
TRBV6-1	NA	NA	TRBJ1-2	TGTGCCAGCAGAGATGTGGGGGTACCCAACTATGGCTACACCTTC	CASRDVGVPNYGYTF
TRBV2	NA	NA	TRBJ1-2	TGTGCCAGCAGCCAGGCATGGGGCAGGCTCTTAAGGGACTATGGCTACACCTTC	CASSQAWGRLLRDYGYTF
TRBV5-1	NA	NA	TRBJ2-5	TGCGCCAGCAGCACCGGACAGTCCGTGGAGACCCAGTACTTC	CASSTGQSVETQYF
TRBV2	NA	NA	TRBJ2-5	TGTGCCAGCAGTGAAGCGCACCCATTCCAAGAGACCCAGTACTTC	CASSEAHPFQETQYF
TRBV5-6	NA	NA	TRBJ1-1	TGTGCCAGCAGCTTGGAATCTGGGGGTTGGAACACTGAAGCTTTCTTT	CASSLESGGWNTEAFF